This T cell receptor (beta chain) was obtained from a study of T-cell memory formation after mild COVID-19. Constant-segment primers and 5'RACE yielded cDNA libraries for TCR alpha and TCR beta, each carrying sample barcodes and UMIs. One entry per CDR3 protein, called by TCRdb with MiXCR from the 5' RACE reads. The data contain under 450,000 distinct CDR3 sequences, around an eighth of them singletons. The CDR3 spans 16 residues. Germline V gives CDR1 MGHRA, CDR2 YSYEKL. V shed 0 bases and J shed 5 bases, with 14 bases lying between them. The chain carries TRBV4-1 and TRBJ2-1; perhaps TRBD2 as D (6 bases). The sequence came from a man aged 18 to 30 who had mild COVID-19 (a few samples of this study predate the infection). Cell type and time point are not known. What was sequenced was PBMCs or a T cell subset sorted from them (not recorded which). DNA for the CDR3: TGCGCCAGCAGCCAAGAGGGCGTAGGAGGGCACAATGAGCAGTTCTTC. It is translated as CASSQEGVGGHNEQFF.